This TCR beta chain was recorded in a study of cytomegalovirus exposure and HLA in healthy donors listed by TCRdb under 2017. Notes on the research overall: In an earlier analysis of around 540 of the donors, around 290 Gb of sequence data and 117 million unique TCR beta sequences from approximately 180 million T cells were reported. An early release covering roughly 600 HLA-typed donors comprised about 300 gigabases of sequencing data and around 80 million unique TCR sequences. Of the roughly 420 genotyped donors, less than 90% were placed in the genetic ancestry cluster associated with self-reported Caucasian donors. The study was designed to test whether signatures of past pathogen exposure could be identified by cataloging public T cell receptors. The T cell repertoires of 550 to 850 subjects were profiled by immunosequencing and related to cytomegalovirus serostatus. In addition to the first cohort of around 670 subjects, a separate validation cohort of around 110 different subjects was used. To predict cytomegalovirus infection status, the study brought together high-throughput TCR immunosequencing, statistical association of individual TCRs with disease status, and machine learning. In a later analysis, previously published TCR beta repertoires from roughly 710 donors were re-analyzed and high-resolution HLA genotyping was added so that TCR occurrence patterns could be studied. Rather than drawing on any new phenotypic data, the later analysis identified candidate immune exposures from TCR beta sequences and the way those sequences occurred across donors. An earlier analysis of roughly 600 of the donors used high-throughput TCR beta sequencing to judge whether each TCR beta V gene segment behaved as functional or pseudogenic. Alongside the repertoire data, information on donor age, sex, ethnicity and CMV serostatus was compiled. Genome-wide SNP genotypes for about three fifths of the roughly 700 donors were used in a later genetic analysis, which treated that subset as a discovery cohort. Every discovery cohort repertoire had been produced on one sequencing platform. Class I and class II HLA loci were covered by the typing at four-digit resolution. The number of donors typed differed by locus, with roughly 620-640 for A, B, C, DRB1 and DQB1, roughly 520 for DQA1, over 600 for DPA1, and 400 to 490 for DPB1. Roughly five DR-DQ haplotypes were handled as single units for association and clustering because linkage in the cohort was strong. Across approximately 400 genotyped donors of the cohort, an average of roughly 250,000 unique TCR beta nucleotide sequences per donor were sequenced, and roughly a sixth of those sequences were non-productive. The full study reports these points: For the cohort, immune exposure information was limited to CMV serostatus. Broadly in line with IMGT annotations, most TCR beta V segments showed up in productive rearrangements about 90% or about 30% of the time in an earlier analysis of around 600 of the donors. Because HLA typing was unavailable for some donors at each locus, only the typed subset was used in association tests. According to a later analysis, parvovirus B19, influenza, CMV and Epstein-Barr virus appeared linked to several top co-occurrence clusters. Correlated functional status among segregating V segments might be attributable to linkage disequilibrium, but an unknown experimental factor could not be ruled out. The 87-base-pair reads could not distinguish some IMGT-functional V segments, including TRBV6-2 and TRBV6-3, so those segments were excluded. In both the original and validation cohorts, the classifier was reported to diagnose cytomegalovirus status with high specificity and sensitivity. This cohort had only TCR beta chains sequenced, and the lack of alpha or paired-chain data limited which features could be detected. The sequencing pipeline was judged likely to have produced a cluster of highly shared sequence variants as a technical artifact. In a later genetic analysis, a missense DCLRE1C variant was associated with V-gene and J-gene trimming of TCR beta chains, and the association was replicated in an independent cohort. At a false discovery rate of 0.05, a later analysis linked fewer than 20,000 TCR beta sequences to specific HLA alleles. Most TCR sequences were observed very rarely across donors, whereas some public TCRs were present in many individuals. Sequencing depth was assumed to be roughly uniform across donors in the presence/absence analyses, though that assumption may not hold. According to the authors, the approach could potentially be generalized to other disease states and immunological phenotypes. In a later analysis, HLA-associated TCR beta chains were found to be more clonally expanded and to have lower generation probabilities than equally common non-associated chains. About 17 rarely observed V segments, including chromosome 9 orphons, were excluded from the earlier analysis of some 590 of the donors because counts were too low. Strong co-occurrence of HLA alleles, especially DR and DQ, made assigning TCR associations to individual alleles difficult. A further reported finding was that TCR beta sequences accurately predicted the HLA-A and HLA-B alleles for most subjects in the first cohort. According to a later analysis, most CMV-associated TCR beta chains appeared to be HLA-restricted, and the HLA associations seemed to be driven largely by CMV exposure. A later analysis found that TCR association rates varied across HLA loci, with DRB1 alleles showing the most associated TCRs and HLA-C alleles the fewest. The study listed 150 to 200 TCR beta chains as associated with cytomegalovirus. Compared with the roughly 670-donor mean, donors in an Asian-associated ancestry cluster had fewer N-insertions in productive TCRs, according to a later genetic analysis. Three of the identified cytomegalovirus-associated TCR beta chains were confirmed in vitro to be specific for cytomegalovirus antigens.

Reading from cysteine to phenylalanine, the CDR3 counts 17 amino acids. Only the CDR3 DNA is retained, 51 bases long and in frame from the first base. In the germline V gene, CDR1 corresponds to SGHDN and CDR2 to FVKESK. Unmatched junction bases come to 13, with V trimmed by 4 bases and J by 6 bases. Note on this clone: The specificity of this receptor is unknown. Nothing much larger sits one base from this clone, and base qualities are not available.

The cohort comprised approximately 700 healthy bone marrow donors. At the time of sampling, all cohort members were nominally healthy, though unrecorded immune exposures were likely present. The donor was CMV seropositive and was included in the group of 270 or so seropositive cohort members. A peripheral blood sample was provided by each donor, and peripheral blood mononuclear cells were used for TCR beta sequencing. Genomic DNA was extracted from the blood cell samples with the Qiagen DNeasy Blood Extraction Kit. The receptor library was made with the immunoSEQ multiplex PCR assay. For the multiplex PCR, a mixture combining 60 forward primers for TCR Vbeta segments and 13 reverse primers for TCR Jbeta segments was used. The CDR3 region of rearranged TCR beta genes was amplified from genomic DNA by a multiplex PCR assay. Amplified TCR beta libraries were sequenced as 87-base-pair reads on the Illumina HiSeq System. For the original study's pipeline: A later analysis counted some 80 million unique TCR beta chains across the 670 or so repertoires, and some 11 million of these chains were shared by at least two donors. Raw reads were error-corrected and collapsed into unique sequences with a nearest-neighbor algorithm that merged closely related sequences to remove PCR and sequencing errors. Alignment of CDR3 sequences to IMGT reference sequences was used to assign V, D and J gene segments. For a sequence to be retained, at least a six-nucleotide match to both a V gene segment and a J gene segment was required. Rearrangements were classified as productive when the CDR3 lacked stop codons and remained in frame with V and J, and all other rearrangements were classified as non-productive. CDR3 was defined according to IMGT convention as the region running from the second conserved V-encoded cysteine to the conserved J-encoded phenylalanine. The earlier analysis of 587 of the donors excluded sequences that lacked an unambiguous match to a single V gene segment. An earlier analysis of several hundred of the donors classified V segments as functional when productive rearrangements were above 56.7% and as segregating when the standard deviation between donors was above 5%. A statistical classification framework was developed to diagnose cytomegalovirus status using the catalog of TCR beta chain sequences. V and J gene assignment, in a later analysis, came from comparing TCR nucleotide sequences with IMGT/GENE-DB human TR gene sequences. The TCRdist pipeline was used in a later analysis to assign CDR3 sequences and most-parsimonious VDJ recombination scenarios. In a later analysis, each TCR beta chain was defined by its CDR3 amino acid sequence together with its V-gene family, and reads lacking a unique V-gene family were excluded. A later analysis removed several hundred highly shared, low-generation-probability nucleotide sequences to deal with suspected cross-contamination and a sequencing artifact. In a later analysis, a clonal expansion index for each public chain was calculated from normalized within-repertoire ranks of inferred template counts. A later analysis computed generation probabilities with a VDJ recombination model fitted to out-of-frame rearrangements, and checked the results against IGoR. A later analysis scored TCR-TCR, TCR-HLA and TCR-CMV co-occurrence with hypergeometric tests, applying a repertoire-size bias correction to TCR pairs. False discovery rates were estimated in a later analysis by permuting HLA or CMV assignments 20 times. A later analysis grouped co-occurring TCRs with DBSCAN, adding TCRdist sequence similarity when clustering within HLA-allele-positive subsets. Repertoires with fewer than 30,000 or more than 120,000 public chains were left out of co-occurrence clustering, as were about 5 repertoires with anomalous nucleotide sharing. TCRdb's version of the immuneACCESS table is confined to in-frame rearrangements and falls short of the full clone set. An unresolved V gene accounts for under half of the shortfall where checked; the remainder is of unknown origin. The V and J calls and clone size are taken from that table; D and trimming were inferred from the DNA. This sample is represented by over 150,000 clones; roughly four fifths of them were singletons. Jointly, the top ten make up roughly 6% of the sample.

The sample was PBMCs. This TCR was recovered from a woman between 50 and 59 years old in good health and CMV-seropositive. The chain links TRBV14 with TRBJ2-2; the central 8 bases match TRBD2. The CDR3 amino acid sequence is: CASSLNTGLVLPGELFF. The DNA sequence follows: TGTGCCAGCAGCCTAAACACGGGACTAGTTCTACCCGGGGAGCTGTTTTTT.